Many counts were recorded for the clone carrying this TCR beta chain. Its antigen is not identified. The germline V gene has CDR1 SGDLS and CDR2 YYNGEE. V lost 4 bases, J lost 0 bases, and 13 bases lay in between. The CDR3 contains 15 residues. Axillary draining lymph nodes of breast cancer patients supplied the node samples. The data were obtained in a study of breast tumors, draining lymph nodes, adjacent tissues. Study-wide results and caveats: Tumor TCR diversity was below lymph nodes but above nontumor tissue. Most tumor T cells seemingly derive from lymph node, then expand in tumor.

Via MiXCR, TCRdb re-called the multiplex PCR reads, giving one row per CDR3 protein. The sample comprises about 130,000 distinct CDR3 sequences, 21% of which are singletons, and about 2.2% rests with the top ten. The clonotype comes from a female donor with breast cancer. Some clones in this sample may be carry-over from other donors' samples. The chain carries TRBV9 and TRBJ1-2; D gene uncertain. The sequencing input was axillary lymph node tissue. The CDR3 protein is CASSPLGRANYGYTF. The DNA for the CDR3 is TGTGCCAGCAGCCCGCTCGGGCGAGCTAACTATGGCTACACCTTC.